This record concerns one T cell receptor (beta chain) sequence. Its antigen is undetermined. The sample has other DNA sequences that encode this CDR3 too. Treatment here: about 20 received Ad26.COV2.S at low or high dose, single or two shots; about 5 received placebo; per-sample allocation not given. Specimen acquisition occurred on day 63 following the initial vaccine or placebo injection. Recruitment in Boston yielded a donor of adult age, 18-55 years. The data stem from a study of Ad26.COV2.S vaccination and SARS-CoV-2 variants. About the research overall: COV1001, an Ad26.COV2.S trial, supplied this vaccine-arm donor.

Repertoires were generated with immunoSEQ multiplex PCR, while TCRdb's copy carries only in-frame clones and drops some. The sample yields about 400,000 clones, 83% seen once. The study, taken as a whole, reports: Vaccine recipients posted higher spike-specific TCR breadth than their placebo counterparts.

The CDR3 length is 13 residues. From germline, CDR1 is MNHEY and CDR2 SMNVEV (reference sequence). Trimming pared 3 bases from V and 0 bases from J, leaving 2 bases between. This chain connects TRBV27 to TRBJ2-2; D unresolved. The origin of this receptor is a person between 18 and 60 years old who received the Ad26.COV2.S COVID-19 vaccine or a placebo. The source material was peripheral blood, sampled in a trial of Ad26.COV2.S vaccine versus placebo. The CDR3 is CASSFPNTGELFF. CDR3 sequence (DNA): TGTGCCAGCAGTTTTCCGAACACCGGGGAGCTGTTTTTT.